This TCR beta chain emerged from a study of T cell changes during pregnancy in multiple sclerosis. The CDR3 has 12 residues. Trimming took 6 bases from V and 8 from J, leaving 13 bases between them. CDR1 is SQVTM and CDR2 is ANQGSEA in the germline V gene. Repertoires were generated with immunoSEQ multiplex PCR, while TCRdb's copy carries only in-frame clones and drops some. The sample holds roughly 42,000 clones, about 91% seen once. The input for sequencing was CD4+ T cells from peripheral blood mononuclear cells, taken before pregnancy. The sequence was obtained from a female donor with multiple sclerosis, enrolled in a pregnancy study. V gene TRBV29-1 combines with J gene TRBJ1-4, with D possibly TRBD1 on 5 matching bases. CDR3 sequence (DNA): TGCAGCGTCGGACATGTTGGAGAAAAACTGTTTTTT. Translated: CSVGHVGEKLFF.